This is a list of T cell receptor beta chains from one sample in a study of cytomegalovirus exposure and HLA in healthy donors. Using immunoSEQ multiplex PCR, the repertoire was profiled, and TCRdb retains in-frame clones only, with some absent. This sample yields fewer than 350,000 clones, of which 88% are seen a single time; about 0.99% belongs to the top ten. Sequencing input: PBMCs. The origin of the receptors is a woman between 18 and 29 years old in good health and CMV-seronegative. CDR3s include the opening cysteine and the closing phenylalanine or tryptophan.

TRBJ2-7,TRBV7-8,CASSPTRTSGGEQYF
TRBJ1-3,TRBV9,CASSVEIREVPGNTIYF
TRBJ2-1,TRBV7-3,CASSLRTGGPYNEQFF
TRBJ2-7,TRBV7-9,CASSLMAGAIHPDSYEQYF
TRBJ1-1,TRBV29-1,CSARQGANTEAFF
TRBJ2-1,TRBV7-6,CASSPPVISNPGLWGNNEQFF
TRBJ2-7,TRBV5-1,CASSFTGDEQYF
TRBJ2-7,TRBV5-1,CASSLVPGLAGESSYEQYF
TRBJ2-3,TRBV5-1,CASSLFRGPTDTQYF
TRBJ1-3,TRBV6-1,CASEKGISGNTIYF
TRBJ1-5,TRBV30,CAFSDSWDQPQHF
TRBJ1-1,TRBV7-2,CASRHDTGQGVAGTEAFF
TRBJ2-7,TRBV14,CASSQDQVLDDEQYF
TRBJ2-5,TRBV5-6,CASSHGQAQETQYF
TRBJ1-2,TRBV29-1,CSVPTGNYGYTF